These T cell receptor beta chains were read from a single sample in a study of T cells after yellow fever vaccination. TCRdb re-analysed the 5' RACE reads in MiXCR, keeping a single row per CDR3 protein. The table lists about 330,000 distinct CDR3 sequences, 4.1% of them singletons, with roughly 24% in the top ten. This material consisted of PBMCs, taken 5 days after the yellow fever booster vaccination. The source is a man aged 18-30 years who received the YFV17D yellow fever vaccine. Both conserved end residues are part of each CDR3. D genes are given only for firm matches. Size values are once, few and many counts, or a class for expanded clones, and some rows have none.

TRBV6-5	TRBJ1-3	.	13	few	TGTGCCAGCAGTTTGGATATTGGAAACACCATATATTTT	CASSLDIGNTIYF
TRBV30	TRBJ1-1	TRBD1	12	few	TGTGCCTGGAGCCCGCAGGGGGTCGGAGCTTTCTTT	CAWSPQGVGAFF
TRBV11-2	TRBJ2-7	TRBD1	14	.	TGTGCCAGCAGCTTAACCAGGGGGAAATACGAGCAGTACTTC	CASSLTRGKYEQYF
TRBV7-2	TRBJ2-3	TRBD2	16	.	TGTGCCAGCAGCCCTATCCTAGCGGGGGTGCCAGATACGCAGTATTTT	CASSPILAGVPDTQYF
TRBV7-9	TRBJ2-3	.	12	few	TGTGCCAGCGGTTATGGGGGGAATACGCAGTATTTT	CASGYGGNTQYF
TRBV11-3	TRBJ2-1	.	16	.	TGTGCCAGCAGCCGCGATGGGACTGCCCTCGAGAATGAGCAGTTCTTC	CASSRDGTALENEQFF
TRBV6-5	TRBJ2-7	TRBD2	17	.	TGTGCCAGCAGACCGAAATGGGGACTAGCCAACTCCTACGAGCAGTACTTC	CASRPKWGLANSYEQYF
TRBV7-8	TRBJ1-2	TRBD1	14	many	TGTGCCAGCAGCTCGAGGACAGGGGGCGATGGCTACACCTTC	CASSSRTGGDGYTF
TRBV11-1	TRBJ2-1	.	15	few	TGTGCCAGCAGCTCGACTATCGGCTCCTACAATGAGCAGTTCTTC	CASSSTIGSYNEQFF
TRBV6-1	TRBJ1-1	.	11	few	TGTGCCAGCAAAGGTGGCACTGAAGCTTTCTTT	CASKGGTEAFF
TRBV3-1	TRBJ1-1	.	14	.	TGTGCCAGCAGCCAAGCCGCAAAGAACACTGAAGCTTTCTTT	CASSQAAKNTEAFF
TRBV5-1	TRBJ2-7	.	12	many	TGTGCCAGCAGCTTAGGGGGTTACGAGCAGTACTTC	CASSLGGYEQYF
TRBV5-1	TRBJ2-2	.	15	many	TGCGCCAGCAGCTCCGGGACAACGAACACCGGGGAGCTGTTTTTT	CASSSGTTNTGELFF
TRBV12-3/TRBV12-4	TRBJ2-5	TRBD1	13	many	TGTGCCAGCAGCCGACAGGGGTGGGAGACCCAGTACTTC	CASSRQGWETQYF
TRBV27	TRBJ2-5	.	13	many	TGTGCCAGCAGATGGACATTCGAAGAGACCCAGTACTTC	CASRWTFEETQYF
TRBV12-3/TRBV12-4	TRBJ1-5	TRBD1	16	.	TGTGCCAGCAGCCAGGACGGAGGACAGGGCGGTCAGCCCCAGCATTTT	CASSQDGGQGGQPQHF